This is a list of T cell receptor beta chains from one sample in a study of human T cells and chemical hapten exposure. TCRdb re-derived calls from the RACE reads in MiXCR, one entry per CDR3 protein. In the table there are approximately 260,000 distinct CDR3 sequences, roughly 7.4% of which are singletons. Sequencing was performed on whole blood, taken in connection with sensitization to the hapten diphenylcyclopropenone (DPC). The source is a young man with alopecia areata. Some clones in this sample may be carry-over from other donors' samples. CDR3s include the opening cysteine and the closing phenylalanine or tryptophan. The D gene is left open where the match is weak. Only part of the rows carry a size: once, few, many, or a class if the clone is expanded.

V gene: TRBV11-2
clone size: .
J gene: TRBJ1-3
D gene: TRBD1
CDR3 DNA: TGTGCCAGCAGCGTCGGGACAGGGGATGGAAACACCATATATTTT
CDR3 protein: CASSVGTGDGNTIYF

V gene: TRBV20-1
clone size: .
J gene: TRBJ2-1
D gene: TRBD2
CDR3 DNA: TGCAGTGCTAGAAGGACTAGCGGGGGGTATAATGAGCAGTTCTTC
CDR3 protein: CSARRTSGGYNEQFF

V gene: TRBV20-1
clone size: few
J gene: TRBJ2-7
D gene: TRBD2
CDR3 DNA: TGCAGTGCCGACGTACCTCTAGCGGCGGCGTCCTACGAGCAGTACTTC
CDR3 protein: CSADVPLAAASYEQYF

V gene: TRBV7-2
clone size: .
J gene: TRBJ2-3
D gene: .
CDR3 DNA: TGTGCCAGCAGCTTAGGTGCCACAAGCACAGATACGCAGTATTTT
CDR3 protein: CASSLGATSTDTQYF

V gene: TRBV6-6
clone size: many
J gene: TRBJ2-1
D gene: TRBD1
CDR3 DNA: TGTGCCAGCAGTGGCGGACAGGGGTCTGAGCAGTTCTTC
CDR3 protein: CASSGGQGSEQFF

V gene: TRBV27
clone size: few
J gene: TRBJ2-2
D gene: TRBD1
CDR3 DNA: TGTGCCAGCAGGCGCCCCACAGGGGAAAACACCGGGGAGCTGTTTTTT
CDR3 protein: CASRRPTGENTGELFF

V gene: TRBV21-1
clone size: few
J gene: TRBJ1-2
D gene: .
CDR3 DNA: TGTGCCAGCAGCAACCCAGGAGAACGTGGCTACACCTTC
CDR3 protein: CASSNPGERGYTF

V gene: TRBV7-2
clone size: .
J gene: TRBJ1-5
D gene: .
CDR3 DNA: TGTGCCAGCAGCAAGAGCGTTTTGGAGCCCCAGCATTTT
CDR3 protein: CASSKSVLEPQHF

V gene: TRBV6-1
clone size: few
J gene: TRBJ1-6
D gene: TRBD1
CDR3 DNA: TGTGCCAGCAGTGAATTGAAAGGGGGCTTGAATTCACCCCTCCACTTT
CDR3 protein: CASSELKGGLNSPLHF

V gene: TRBV11-2
clone size: few
J gene: TRBJ2-3
D gene: .
CDR3 DNA: TGTGCCAGCAGCTCAGGGGCGGCAGATACGCAGTATTTT
CDR3 protein: CASSSGAADTQYF

V gene: TRBV27
clone size: many
J gene: TRBJ2-7
D gene: TRBD2
CDR3 DNA: TGTGCCAGCAGTTTTAACATACTAGCGGGGGGGTCCTACGAGCAGTACTTC
CDR3 protein: CASSFNILAGGSYEQYF

V gene: TRBV7-2
clone size: few
J gene: TRBJ1-2
D gene: .
CDR3 DNA: TGTGCCAGCTTGTGGGACGTAAAAAGAATCAACTATGGCTACACCTTC
CDR3 protein: CASLWDVKRINYGYTF

V gene: TRBV4-3
clone size: many
J gene: TRBJ1-1
D gene: .
CDR3 DNA: TGCGCCAGCAGCCAAGGGTCCGGGGTCGGTACTGAAGCTTTCTTT
CDR3 protein: CASSQGSGVGTEAFF

V gene: TRBV4-3
clone size: few
J gene: TRBJ2-4
D gene: TRBD2
CDR3 DNA: TGCGCCAGCAGCCAAGATCCCAGCGGGGCCGCCAAAAACATTCAGTACTTC
CDR3 protein: CASSQDPSGAAKNIQYF

V gene: TRBV12-3/TRBV12-4
clone size: few
J gene: TRBJ1-1
D gene: .
CDR3 DNA: TGTGCCAGCAGGCCCTTGGTTGACAGTGAAGCTTTCTTT
CDR3 protein: CASRPLVDSEAFF

V gene: TRBV11-2
clone size: .
J gene: TRBJ2-3
D gene: .
CDR3 DNA: TGTGCCAACAGCTTAGCCCAGGATACGCAGTATTTT
CDR3 protein: CANSLAQDTQYF

V gene: TRBV2
clone size: many
J gene: TRBJ1-4
D gene: TRBD1
CDR3 DNA: TGTGCCAGCAGATTGACAGGGAGAAATGAAAAACTGTTTTTT
CDR3 protein: CASRLTGRNEKLFF

V gene: TRBV12-3/TRBV12-4
clone size: .
J gene: TRBJ1-6
D gene: .
CDR3 DNA: TGTGCCAGCAGTTTGACAATTTCACCCCTCCACTTT
CDR3 protein: CASSLTISPLHF

V gene: TRBV20-1
clone size: many
J gene: TRBJ1-5
D gene: .
CDR3 DNA: TGCAGTGCTAGAGATGGGGATCAGCCCCAGCATTTT
CDR3 protein: CSARDGDQPQHF

V gene: TRBV18
clone size: few
J gene: TRBJ1-3
D gene: .
CDR3 DNA: TGTGCCAGCTCACCGAGGGAGAAGGTATGGTCTGGAAACACCATATATTTT
CDR3 protein: CASSPREKVWSGNTIYF

V gene: TRBV10-3
clone size: few
J gene: TRBJ2-6
D gene: .
CDR3 DNA: TGTGCCAGCACGGGCGTAGACTCTGGGGCCAACGTCCTGACTTTC
CDR3 protein: CASTGVDSGANVLTF

V gene: TRBV20-1
clone size: few
J gene: TRBJ1-1
D gene: TRBD1
CDR3 DNA: TGCAGTGCCCACGCAGGGGGGAGAAGGGCTTTCTTT
CDR3 protein: CSAHAGGRRAFF

V gene: TRBV10-3
clone size: .
J gene: TRBJ2-3
D gene: TRBD2
CDR3 DNA: TGTGCCATCAGTGCGGGACTAGGCCCAGATACGCAGTATTTT
CDR3 protein: CAISAGLGPDTQYF

V gene: TRBV3-1
clone size: few
J gene: TRBJ2-2
D gene: .
CDR3 DNA: TGTGCCAGCAGCCAAGATCGAAGCGGACCTTACACCGGGGAGCTGTTTTTT
CDR3 protein: CASSQDRSGPYTGELFF

V gene: TRBV7-9
clone size: many
J gene: TRBJ2-3
D gene: .
CDR3 DNA: TGTGCCAGCAGCTTTGGACTCCCAAACGCAGATACGCAGTATTTT
CDR3 protein: CASSFGLPNADTQYF

V gene: TRBV6-5
clone size: few
J gene: TRBJ2-1
D gene: .
CDR3 DNA: TGTGCCAGCAGTTACAGACACCCGAGCTACAATGAGCAGTTCTTC
CDR3 protein: CASSYRHPSYNEQFF

V gene: TRBV6-6
clone size: .
J gene: TRBJ1-1
D gene: .
CDR3 DNA: TGTGCCAGCAGACGAGGGGAGGCCGAAGCTTTCTTT
CDR3 protein: CASRRGEAEAFF

V gene: TRBV2
clone size: few
J gene: TRBJ1-2
D gene: .
CDR3 DNA: TGTGCCAGCAGTGAATGGACCTATGGCTACACCTTC
CDR3 protein: CASSEWTYGYTF

V gene: TRBV10-3
clone size: many
J gene: TRBJ1-4
D gene: TRBD1
CDR3 DNA: TGTGCCATCAGGGACAGGGGGATCGAAAAACTGTTTTTT
CDR3 protein: CAIRDRGIEKLFF

V gene: TRBV3-1
clone size: .
J gene: TRBJ2-3
D gene: .
CDR3 DNA: TGTGCCAGCAGCCAAGCGGGGTTGGGAGATACGCAGTATTTT
CDR3 protein: CASSQAGLGDTQYF

V gene: TRBV20-1
clone size: few
J gene: TRBJ2-7
D gene: .
CDR3 DNA: TGCAGTGCTAGAGTACCTGCTGCCTACGAGCAGTACTTC
CDR3 protein: CSARVPAAYEQYF

V gene: TRBV4-1
clone size: few
J gene: TRBJ1-6
D gene: TRBD1
CDR3 DNA: TGCGCCAGCAGCCTTCCCAGGGGGCACCGAACTTATAATTCACCCCTCCACTTT
CDR3 protein: CASSLPRGHRTYNSPLHF

V gene: TRBV10-3
clone size: few
J gene: TRBJ1-6
D gene: .
CDR3 DNA: TGTGCCATCAGTGGGGACGGAGATAATTCACCCCTCCACTTT
CDR3 protein: CAISGDGDNSPLHF

V gene: TRBV29-1
clone size: .
J gene: TRBJ2-3
D gene: TRBD1
CDR3 DNA: TGCAGCGTGGTGACAGGGGATTACACAGATACGCAGTATTTT
CDR3 protein: CSVVTGDYTDTQYF

V gene: TRBV29-1
clone size: few
J gene: TRBJ1-1
D gene: .
CDR3 DNA: TGCAGCTCCGATGAGGGCGTGCGCACTGAAGCTTTCTTT
CDR3 protein: CSSDEGVRTEAFF

V gene: TRBV6-1
clone size: many
J gene: TRBJ1-5
D gene: .
CDR3 DNA: TGTGCCAGCAGTGAAGCAGACAGGAACAGGCAGCCCCAGCATTTT
CDR3 protein: CASSEADRNRQPQHF

V gene: TRBV7-9
clone size: many
J gene: TRBJ2-2
D gene: TRBD2
CDR3 DNA: TGTGCCAGCAGCCCGCGGGGGTCCGGGGAGCTGTTTTTT
CDR3 protein: CASSPRGSGELFF

V gene: TRBV6-6
clone size: few
J gene: TRBJ2-7
D gene: .
CDR3 DNA: TGTGCCAGCAGTTCTCCGGACAGAACTAGAACCTACGAGCAGTACTTC
CDR3 protein: CASSSPDRTRTYEQYF

V gene: TRBV28
clone size: .
J gene: TRBJ1-1
D gene: .
CDR3 DNA: TGTGCCAGCACCACAGGAGGGGTTGAAGCTTTCTTT
CDR3 protein: CASTTGGVEAFF

V gene: TRBV2
clone size: many
J gene: TRBJ2-2
D gene: TRBD1
CDR3 DNA: TGTGCCAGCATCCGGGACAGGTCTGGGACCGGGGAGCTGTTTTTT
CDR3 protein: CASIRDRSGTGELFF

V gene: TRBV4-1
clone size: .
J gene: TRBJ1-1
D gene: .
CDR3 DNA: TGCGCCAGCAGCCAAGATTTTAGGGTTCGGAACACTGAAGCTTTCTTT
CDR3 protein: CASSQDFRVRNTEAFF

V gene: TRBV11-2
clone size: few
J gene: TRBJ2-7
D gene: .
CDR3 DNA: TGTGCCAGCAGCTTGAACCGGGACGGACGATACTACGAGCAGTACTTC
CDR3 protein: CASSLNRDGRYYEQYF

V gene: TRBV4-3
clone size: .
J gene: TRBJ1-4
D gene: TRBD1
CDR3 DNA: TGCGCCAGCAGGCAATCGACAGGGGTAAATGAAAAACTGTTTTTT
CDR3 protein: CASRQSTGVNEKLFF

V gene: TRBV2
clone size: few
J gene: TRBJ1-4
D gene: .
CDR3 DNA: TGTGCCAGCAGTGAATTAACGGCCGGTACTAATGAAAAACTGTTTTTT
CDR3 protein: CASSELTAGTNEKLFF

V gene: TRBV12-3/TRBV12-4
clone size: many
J gene: TRBJ1-2
D gene: .
CDR3 DNA: TGTGCCAGCAGTTTGGGACGGGGGATTTATGGCTACACCTTC
CDR3 protein: CASSLGRGIYGYTF

V gene: TRBV4-2
clone size: few
J gene: TRBJ1-6
D gene: .
CDR3 DNA: TGTGCCAGCAGCCAAGGGGGAAGTCAGGGGCTGGGCTCACCCCTCCACTTT
CDR3 protein: CASSQGGSQGLGSPLHF

V gene: TRBV6-2/TRBV6-3
clone size: few
J gene: TRBJ2-3
D gene: .
CDR3 DNA: TGTGCCAGCAGTTACCGAAGGAGTAGCAACACAGATACGCAGTATTTT
CDR3 protein: CASSYRRSSNTDTQYF